The 10 T cell receptor beta chains below all came from one sample that was sequenced in a study of cytomegalovirus exposure and HLA in healthy donors. The study ran its PCR with 60 Vbeta and 13 Jbeta primers. Data came from immunoSEQ multiplex PCR; TCRdb stores just in-frame clones and leaves some out. The data contain 150,000 to 200,000 clones, less than 80% of them singletons. Sample: PBMCs. These receptors were obtained from a woman aged 30 to 39 in good health and CMV-seropositive.

This chain joins TRBV29-1 and TRBJ2-1; 10 nucleotides line up with TRBD2. The germline V gene has CDR1 SQVTM and CDR2 ANQGSEA. CDR3 size: 16 residues. Trimming at V came to 7 bases and at J to 9 bases, leaving 18 bases not matched to a gene. The CDR3: CSALAGAVFTMGEQFF. CDR3 coding DNA: TGCAGCGCTCTAGCGGGAGCTGTCTTTACAATGGGTGAGCAGTTCTTC.

The chain carries TRBV11-2 and TRBJ2-5; 13 nucleotides line up with TRBD2. The DNA end is a closer match to TRBJ2-7, so the J assignment may be wrong. Germline assignment: CDR1 SGHAT and CDR2 FQNNGV. The CDR3 totals 17 residues. The CDR3 DNA reads TGTGCCAGCAGCTGGCGACTAGCGGGAGGTTCTATGTACGAGCAGTACTTC. It is translated as CASSWRLAGGSMYEQYF.

The chain's CDR3 is CASSLGGGSQETQYF. The CDR3 DNA is TGTGCCAGCAGCTTAGGTGGCGGGAGTCAAGAGACCCAGTACTTC. The V gene is TRBV7-8, the J gene TRBJ2-5; 7 nucleotides line up with TRBD2. From germline, CDR1 is SGHVS and CDR2 FQNEAQ. The V segment lost 1 base and the J segment 2 bases; nucleotides outside the gene matches: 4. The length of the CDR3 is 15 residues.

The CDR3 is CASSFGPTDSSGANVLTF. DNA for the CDR3: TGTGCCAGCAGCTTCGGCCCGACAGATAGCTCTGGGGCCAACGTCCTGACTTTC. The genes are TRBV12-1 and TRBJ2-6; TRBD1, the table's D call, was not compared with the DNA. TRBV12-1 is classified as a pseudogene. This CDR3 region has 18 residues.

This clone came up a few times. This rearrangement joins TRBV9 to TRBJ1-4; D possibly corresponds to TRBD1 (6 bases). Trimming removed 3 bases at V and 5 bases at J, with 14 bases between. This CDR3 is built from 15 residues. Germline V gene data show CDR1 as SGDLS and CDR2 as YYNGEE. The CDR3 region has the DNA TGTGCCAGCAGCGCAGGACAGTTCACCAATGAAAAACTGTTTTTT. Translated: CASSAGQFTNEKLFF.

This clone was counted a single time. The chain is built from TRBV7-8 and TRBJ2-4; no clear D gene. Between the trimmed V and J ends, which lost 8 bases and 1 base, there was a span of 15 bases. There are 15 residues in the CDR3. Germline CDR1 reads SGHVS; CDR2 reads FQNEAQ. In DNA form, the CDR3 reads TGTGCCAGCTCACCCAGCAGGCTGGCCAAAAACATTCAGTACTTC. Protein: CASSPSRLAKNIQYF. Based on the CDR3 plus reference TRBV7-8 and TRBJ2-4, the full variable domain is GAGVSQSPRYKVAKRGQDVALRCDPISGHVSLFWYQQALGQGPEFLTYFQNEAQLDKSGLPSDRFFAERPEGSVSTLKIQRTQQEDSAVYLCASSPSRLAKNIQYFGAGTRLSVL.

J is TRBJ2-7 and V is TRBV25-1; 9 bases map to TRBD1. The CDR3 has 15 residues. The V segment lost 3 bases and the J segment 5 bases; nucleotides outside the gene matches: 8. From germline, CDR1 is MGHDK and CDR2 SYGVNS. The CDR3 spells CASSDRGQGNDEQYF. The CDR3 coding sequence is TGTGCCAGCAGTGACCGAGGACAGGGGAACGACGAGCAGTACTTC.

This chain joins TRBV5-4 and TRBJ2-5, with 9 bases matching TRBD2. The V and J ends lost 10 bases and 2 bases, in that order; junction bases with no gene match: 9. The CDR3 spans 14 residues. The germline gives CDR1 SGHNT, CDR2 YYREEE (reference sequence). Here the CDR3 reads CASSGGGVQETQYF. CDR3 bases: TGTGCCTCTAGCGGCGGGGGGGTGCAAGAGACCCAGTACTTC.

For this clone: An end of the junction does not agree with germline; a read error may underlie this. The rearrangement joins TRBV13 to TRBJ2-7, with a weak D call TRBD2 (6 bases). Germline CDR1 is PRHDT and CDR2 is FYEKMQ (reference sequence). The CDR3 length is 15 residues. The chain's CDR3 is CASSSQRAPSHEQYF. CDR3 nucleotide sequence: TGTGCCAGCAGCTCCCAGCGGGCACCCTCCCACGAGCAGTACTTC.

This clone appeared a few times. The chain couples TRBV11-3 to TRBJ2-1; 12 bases are shared with TRBD2. The V gene end was trimmed by 5 bases and the J gene end by 15 bases; junction bases not matched to a gene: 11. The CDR3 is 14 residues long. The germline V gene encodes CDR1 SGHNT and CDR2 YENEEA. CDR3 loop: CASSPGLAGLSPFF. The CDR3, as DNA: TGTGCCAGCAGCCCCGGACTAGCGGGATTGTCCCCGTTCTTC.